The 2 T cell receptor beta chains given below trace back to one sample, sequenced in a study of T cell repertoires in cytomegalovirus infection. MiXCR, run by TCRdb on the reads, gives a single entry per CDR3 protein. The table lists 200,000 to 250,000 distinct CDR3 sequences, over 20% of them singletons, with around a sixth in the top ten. The sequenced sample consisted of CD8+ T cells from PBMCs. The source of these receptors is a human donor in good health (CMV status not recorded). Some clones in this sample may be carry-over from other donors' samples.

Only a few counts were recorded for this clonotype. J is TRBJ2-4 and V is TRBV10-3; 13 nucleotides agree with TRBD2. The CDR3 spans 16 residues. V trimming: 4 bases; J trimming: 3 bases; junction bases outside the gene matches: 3. Germline V gives CDR1 ENHRY, CDR2 SYGVKD. This CDR3 is CAISAGTSGDKNIQYF. The CDR3 region has the DNA TGTGCCATCAGTGCGGGGACTAGCGGGGACAAAAACATTCAGTACTTC.

The J gene is TRBJ1-5, the V gene TRBV28; TRBD1 matches 9 bases. V lost 2 bases and J lost 3; bases outside the gene matches: 8. Looked up from germline, CDR1 is MDHEN and CDR2 is SYDVKM. The CDR3 is made up of 17 amino acids. The CDR3 reads CASSLGPGTGFNQPQHF. The DNA of the CDR3 is TGTGCCAGCAGTTTAGGGCCCGGGACAGGGTTCAATCAGCCCCAGCATTTT. Supplemented by reference TRBV28 and TRBJ1-5, the full variable domain reads DVKVTQSSRYLVKRTGEKVFLECVQDMDHENMFWYRQDPGLGLRLIYFSYDVKMKEKGDIPEGYSVSREKKERFSLILESASTNQTSMYLCASSLGPGTGFNQPQHFGDGTRLSIL.